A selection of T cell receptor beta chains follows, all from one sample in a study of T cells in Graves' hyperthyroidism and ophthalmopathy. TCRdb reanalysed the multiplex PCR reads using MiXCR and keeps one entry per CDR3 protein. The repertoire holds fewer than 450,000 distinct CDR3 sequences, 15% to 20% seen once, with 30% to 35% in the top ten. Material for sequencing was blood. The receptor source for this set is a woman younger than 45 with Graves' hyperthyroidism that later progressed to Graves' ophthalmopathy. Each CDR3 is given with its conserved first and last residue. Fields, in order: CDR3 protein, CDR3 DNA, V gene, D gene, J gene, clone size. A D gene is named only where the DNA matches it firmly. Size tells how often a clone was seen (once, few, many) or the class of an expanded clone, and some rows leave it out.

CDR3aa: CASHTGQGLGGYTF
CDR3nt: TGTGCCAGCCATACCGGACAGGGGCTGGGTGGCTACACCTTC
v_gene: TRBV28
d_gene: TRBD1
j_gene: TRBJ1-2
abundance: NA

CDR3aa: CASSKAPGQGSPGNTIYF
CDR3nt: TGTGCCAGCAGCAAAGCGCCGGGACAGGGGAGCCCTGGAAACACCATATATTTT
v_gene: TRBV6-1
d_gene: TRBD1
j_gene: TRBJ1-3
abundance: NA

CDR3aa: CATSRGRVGTNEKLFF
CDR3nt: TGTGCCACCAGCAGGGGGAGGGTCGGCACAAATGAAAAACTGTTTTTT
v_gene: TRBV15
d_gene: NA
j_gene: TRBJ1-4
abundance: many

CDR3aa: CASSSQGGLAGDHIGEQFF
CDR3nt: TGTGCCAGCAGTTCCCAAGGGGGACTAGCGGGAGATCATATAGGTGAGCAGTTCTTC
v_gene: TRBV28
d_gene: TRBD2
j_gene: TRBJ2-1
abundance: many

CDR3aa: CSVREGAGGLFF
CDR3nt: TGCAGCGTTAGGGAAGGGGCCGGGGGGCTGTTTTTT
v_gene: TRBV29-1
d_gene: NA
j_gene: TRBJ2-2
abundance: NA

CDR3aa: CASSRNTEAFF
CDR3nt: TGTGCCAGCAGCCGAAACACTGAAGCTTTCTTT
v_gene: TRBV12-3/TRBV12-4
d_gene: NA
j_gene: TRBJ1-1
abundance: many

CDR3aa: CSAPPSGGIAKNIQYF
CDR3nt: TGCAGTGCGCCCCCCTCGGGGGGGATCGCCAAAAACATTCAGTACTTC
v_gene: TRBV20-1
d_gene: TRBD2
j_gene: TRBJ2-4
abundance: many

CDR3aa: CATSRDFVRGSSNQPQHF
CDR3nt: TGTGCCACCAGCAGAGATTTTGTGCGGGGTTCGAGCAATCAGCCCCAGCATTTT
v_gene: TRBV15
d_gene: NA
j_gene: TRBJ1-5
abundance: many

CDR3aa: CATEGGGNEQSF
CDR3nt: TGTGCCACGGAAGGGGGAGGCAATGAGCAGTCCTTC
v_gene: TRBV25-1
d_gene: NA
j_gene: TRBJ2-1
abundance: few

CDR3aa: CASSFSSGGQETQYF
CDR3nt: TGTGCCAGCAGCTTCAGTAGCGGGGGACAAGAGACCCAGTACTTC
v_gene: TRBV11-2
d_gene: TRBD2
j_gene: TRBJ2-5
abundance: many

CDR3aa: CASRRTASYEQYF
CDR3nt: TGCGCCAGCAGACGGACCGCCTCCTACGAGCAGTACTTC
v_gene: TRBV5-1
d_gene: NA
j_gene: TRBJ2-7
abundance: many

CDR3aa: CASSRGGGNEQFF
CDR3nt: TGTGCCAGCAGTCGGGGGGGGGGGAATGAGCAGTTCTTC
v_gene: TRBV12-3/TRBV12-4
d_gene: TRBD2
j_gene: TRBJ2-1
abundance: few

CDR3aa: CASSLGASGRARGETQYF
CDR3nt: TGTGCCAGCAGCTTAGGAGCTAGCGGGAGGGCCCGAGGAGAGACCCAGTACTTC
v_gene: TRBV7-2
d_gene: TRBD2
j_gene: TRBJ2-5
abundance: many

CDR3aa: CSVENLYNEQFF
CDR3nt: TGCAGCGTTGAAAACTTATACAATGAGCAGTTCTTC
v_gene: TRBV29-1
d_gene: NA
j_gene: TRBJ2-1
abundance: few

CDR3aa: CASSPIRGEKLFF
CDR3nt: TGTGCCAGCAGCCCGATCCGGGGTGAAAAACTGTTTTTT
v_gene: TRBV27
d_gene: NA
j_gene: TRBJ1-4
abundance: many

CDR3aa: CASSSTHTTGTGSYGYTF
CDR3nt: TGTGCCAGCAGCTCGACCCACACTACCGGGACAGGGAGCTATGGCTACACCTTC
v_gene: TRBV7-9
d_gene: TRBD1
j_gene: TRBJ1-2
abundance: many

CDR3aa: CASSHRDRGLVRHTEAFF
CDR3nt: TGTGCCAGCAGTCACCGGGACAGGGGCTTAGTTCGGCACACTGAAGCTTTCTTT
v_gene: TRBV27
d_gene: TRBD1
j_gene: TRBJ1-1
abundance: many

CDR3aa: CASSDGQGAYEQYF
CDR3nt: TGTGCCAGCAGCGACGGACAGGGGGCTTACGAGCAGTACTTC
v_gene: TRBV5-4
d_gene: TRBD1
j_gene: TRBJ2-7
abundance: few

CDR3aa: CASSPYPADAEKLFF
CDR3nt: TGTGCCAGCTCACCCTACCCCGCTGATGCTGAAAAACTGTTTTTT
v_gene: TRBV18
d_gene: NA
j_gene: TRBJ1-4
abundance: few

CDR3aa: CASSYQGPHQPQHF
CDR3nt: TGTGCCAGCAGTTATCAGGGCCCCCATCAGCCCCAGCATTTT
v_gene: TRBV6-1
d_gene: NA
j_gene: TRBJ1-5
abundance: few

CDR3aa: CASSQAPARPYNEQFF
CDR3nt: TGTGCCAGCAGCCAAGCACCGGCAAGGCCCTACAATGAGCAGTTCTTC
v_gene: TRBV3-1
d_gene: NA
j_gene: TRBJ2-1
abundance: many

CDR3aa: CSATSGTAIEKLFF
CDR3nt: TGCAGTGCTACTTCCGGGACAGCAATTGAAAAACTGTTTTTT
v_gene: TRBV20-1
d_gene: TRBD1
j_gene: TRBJ1-4
abundance: many

CDR3aa: CASSLIAPGELFF
CDR3nt: TGCGCCAGCAGCCTCATAGCACCCGGGGAGCTGTTTTTT
v_gene: TRBV4-1
d_gene: NA
j_gene: TRBJ2-2
abundance: few

CDR3aa: CASSELAGASGQETQYF
CDR3nt: TGTGCCAGCAGTGAACTAGCGGGAGCGTCTGGCCAAGAGACCCAGTACTTC
v_gene: TRBV2
d_gene: TRBD2
j_gene: TRBJ2-5
abundance: NA

CDR3aa: CASSQSGQGVGNQPQHF
CDR3nt: TGCGCCAGCAGCCAATCGGGACAGGGGGTTGGAAATCAGCCCCAGCATTTT
v_gene: TRBV4-1
d_gene: TRBD1
j_gene: TRBJ1-5
abundance: NA

CDR3aa: CASSGGTGGAADTQYF
CDR3nt: TGTGCCAGCAGCGGGGGGACAGGGGGCGCAGCAGATACGCAGTATTTT
v_gene: TRBV7-2
d_gene: TRBD1
j_gene: TRBJ2-3
abundance: few

CDR3aa: CASSKTGSDGYTF
CDR3nt: TGTGCCAGCAGTAAGACAGGGTCGGATGGCTACACCTTC
v_gene: TRBV6-2/TRBV6-3
d_gene: TRBD1
j_gene: TRBJ1-2
abundance: NA

CDR3aa: CASSRQTGQGTYEQYF
CDR3nt: TGTGCCAGCAGTCGACAGACGGGACAGGGCACCTACGAGCAGTACTTC
v_gene: TRBV6-1
d_gene: TRBD1
j_gene: TRBJ2-7
abundance: many

CDR3aa: CSASRGNLNTEALF
CDR3nt: TGCAGTGCTAGCAGGGGGAATTTGAACACTGAAGCTCTCTTT
v_gene: TRBV20-1
d_gene: TRBD1
j_gene: TRBJ1-1
abundance: few

CDR3aa: CASSNGLAGIADTQYF
CDR3nt: TGTGCCAGCAGTAACGGACTAGCGGGAATAGCAGATACGCAGTATTTT
v_gene: TRBV6-1
d_gene: TRBD2
j_gene: TRBJ2-3
abundance: few

CDR3aa: CASSPGQDMNTEAFF
CDR3nt: TGCGCCAGCAGTCCGGGACAGGACATGAACACTGAAGCTTTCTTT
v_gene: TRBV4-1
d_gene: TRBD1
j_gene: TRBJ1-1
abundance: many

CDR3aa: CASSPWTGFSGANVLTF
CDR3nt: TGTGCCAGCAGCCCCTGGACAGGCTTCTCTGGGGCCAACGTCCTGACTTTC
v_gene: TRBV5-8
d_gene: TRBD1
j_gene: TRBJ2-6
abundance: many

CDR3aa: CASSQDPAVPYTNTEAFF
CDR3nt: TGCGCCAGCAGCCAAGATCCCGCAGTCCCCTACACGAACACTGAAGCTTTCTTT
v_gene: TRBV4-1
d_gene: NA
j_gene: TRBJ1-1
abundance: NA

CDR3aa: CASITSNGNEQFF
CDR3nt: TGTGCCAGTATAACTAGCAACGGAAATGAGCAGTTCTTC
v_gene: TRBV19
d_gene: NA
j_gene: TRBJ2-1
abundance: many

CDR3aa: CASSTSGPPGSYGYTF
CDR3nt: TGTGCCAGCTCCACCTCGGGGCCCCCAGGATCGTATGGCTACACCTTC
v_gene: TRBV2
d_gene: NA
j_gene: TRBJ1-2
abundance: many

CDR3aa: CASSSLTGKETQYF
CDR3nt: TGTGCCAGCAGTTCATTGACAGGGAAAGAGACCCAGTACTTC
v_gene: TRBV6-1
d_gene: TRBD1
j_gene: TRBJ2-5
abundance: many

CDR3aa: CASTQDTRNYGYTF
CDR3nt: TGTGCCAGCACTCAAGACACCCGGAACTATGGCTACACCTTC
v_gene: TRBV11-2
d_gene: NA
j_gene: TRBJ1-2
abundance: NA

CDR3aa: CASSYGGRDQPQHF
CDR3nt: TGTGCCAGCAGCTACGGGGGCCGGGATCAGCCCCAGCATTTT
v_gene: TRBV7-2
d_gene: NA
j_gene: TRBJ1-5
abundance: many

CDR3aa: CASSLINQPQHF
CDR3nt: TGTGCCAGCAGTTTAATAAATCAGCCCCAGCATTTT
v_gene: TRBV28
d_gene: NA
j_gene: TRBJ1-5
abundance: many

CDR3aa: CASMKGGLSNQPQHF
CDR3nt: TGTGCCAGCATGAAAGGGGGCTTGAGCAATCAGCCCCAGCATTTT
v_gene: TRBV27
d_gene: TRBD1
j_gene: TRBJ1-5
abundance: many

CDR3aa: CASSFLPGLAFYEQFF
CDR3nt: TGTGCCAGCAGCTTCCTCCCGGGACTAGCCTTCTATGAGCAGTTCTTC
v_gene: TRBV7-2
d_gene: TRBD2
j_gene: TRBJ2-1
abundance: NA

CDR3aa: CASKASGAQETQYF
CDR3nt: TGTGCCTCCAAGGCGAGCGGTGCCCAAGAGACCCAGTACTTC
v_gene: TRBV12-3/TRBV12-4
d_gene: NA
j_gene: TRBJ2-5
abundance: NA

CDR3aa: CASSRTSGRAYNEQFF
CDR3nt: TGTGCCAGCAGCCGCACTAGCGGGAGGGCCTACAATGAGCAGTTCTTC
v_gene: TRBV11-2
d_gene: TRBD2
j_gene: TRBJ2-1
abundance: many

CDR3aa: CASSLAVGDYEQYF
CDR3nt: TGTGCCAGCAGCTTGGCCGTGGGGGACTACGAGCAGTACTTC
v_gene: TRBV5-5
d_gene: NA
j_gene: TRBJ2-7
abundance: many

CDR3aa: CAWSAGAGANVLTF
CDR3nt: TGTGCCTGGAGTGCAGGGGCTGGGGCCAACGTCCTGACTTTC
v_gene: TRBV30
d_gene: NA
j_gene: TRBJ2-6
abundance: few

CDR3aa: CSARPSPPNTGELFF
CDR3nt: TGCAGTGCTAGACCTTCTCCCCCGAACACCGGGGAGCTGTTTTTT
v_gene: TRBV20-1
d_gene: NA
j_gene: TRBJ2-2
abundance: NA

CDR3aa: CASSRQRGSYEQYF
CDR3nt: TGTGCCAGCTCGAGACAGAGAGGATCCTACGAGCAGTACTTC
v_gene: TRBV2
d_gene: NA
j_gene: TRBJ2-7
abundance: NA

CDR3aa: CASSLERSILAKNIQYF
CDR3nt: TGTGCCAGCAGCTTAGAAAGATCCATACTAGCCAAAAACATTCAGTACTTC
v_gene: TRBV11-2
d_gene: NA
j_gene: TRBJ2-4
abundance: many

CDR3aa: CATSRDSGTQYF
CDR3nt: TGTGCCACCAGCAGAGATAGTGGGACCCAGTACTTC
v_gene: TRBV15
d_gene: NA
j_gene: TRBJ2-5
abundance: few

CDR3aa: CASSLGQGPLSPLHF
CDR3nt: TGTGCCAGCAGTTTAGGACAGGGTCCGCTCTCACCCCTCCACTTT
v_gene: TRBV27
d_gene: TRBD1
j_gene: TRBJ1-6
abundance: many

CDR3aa: CASSPGPNSPLHF
CDR3nt: TGTGCCAGTAGTCCAGGGCCTAATTCACCCCTCCACTTT
v_gene: TRBV19
d_gene: NA
j_gene: TRBJ1-6
abundance: many

CDR3aa: CASSPPASGMSREQYF
CDR3nt: TGTGCCAGCTCACCACCGGCTAGCGGGATGTCGCGGGAGCAGTACTTC
v_gene: TRBV18
d_gene: TRBD2
j_gene: TRBJ2-7
abundance: many

CDR3aa: CAIRFSAGGDRGSYNEQFF
CDR3nt: TGTGCCATCAGATTTTCAGCCGGAGGGGACAGGGGCTCCTACAATGAGCAGTTCTTC
v_gene: TRBV10-3
d_gene: TRBD1
j_gene: TRBJ2-1
abundance: NA

CDR3aa: CSVQQGAQDGYTF
CDR3nt: TGCAGCGTACAACAGGGGGCGCAGGATGGCTACACCTTC
v_gene: TRBV29-1
d_gene: TRBD1
j_gene: TRBJ1-2
abundance: many